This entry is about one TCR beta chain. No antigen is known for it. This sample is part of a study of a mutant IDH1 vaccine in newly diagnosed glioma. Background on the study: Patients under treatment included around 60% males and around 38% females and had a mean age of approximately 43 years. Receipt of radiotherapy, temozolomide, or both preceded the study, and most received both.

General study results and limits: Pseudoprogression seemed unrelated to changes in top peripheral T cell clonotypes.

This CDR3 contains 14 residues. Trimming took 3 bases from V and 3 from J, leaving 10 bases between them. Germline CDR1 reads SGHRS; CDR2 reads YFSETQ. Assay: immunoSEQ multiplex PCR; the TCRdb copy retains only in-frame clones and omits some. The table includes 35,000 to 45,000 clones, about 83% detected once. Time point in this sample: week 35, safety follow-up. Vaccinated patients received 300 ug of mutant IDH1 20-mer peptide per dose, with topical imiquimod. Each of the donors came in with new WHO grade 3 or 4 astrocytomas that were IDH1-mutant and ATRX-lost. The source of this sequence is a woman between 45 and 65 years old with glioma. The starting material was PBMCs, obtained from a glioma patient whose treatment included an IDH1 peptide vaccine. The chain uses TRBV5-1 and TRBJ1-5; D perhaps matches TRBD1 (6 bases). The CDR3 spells CASSSGGYNQPQHF. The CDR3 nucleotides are TGCGCCAGCAGCTCCGGGGGCTACAATCAGCCCCAGCATTTT.